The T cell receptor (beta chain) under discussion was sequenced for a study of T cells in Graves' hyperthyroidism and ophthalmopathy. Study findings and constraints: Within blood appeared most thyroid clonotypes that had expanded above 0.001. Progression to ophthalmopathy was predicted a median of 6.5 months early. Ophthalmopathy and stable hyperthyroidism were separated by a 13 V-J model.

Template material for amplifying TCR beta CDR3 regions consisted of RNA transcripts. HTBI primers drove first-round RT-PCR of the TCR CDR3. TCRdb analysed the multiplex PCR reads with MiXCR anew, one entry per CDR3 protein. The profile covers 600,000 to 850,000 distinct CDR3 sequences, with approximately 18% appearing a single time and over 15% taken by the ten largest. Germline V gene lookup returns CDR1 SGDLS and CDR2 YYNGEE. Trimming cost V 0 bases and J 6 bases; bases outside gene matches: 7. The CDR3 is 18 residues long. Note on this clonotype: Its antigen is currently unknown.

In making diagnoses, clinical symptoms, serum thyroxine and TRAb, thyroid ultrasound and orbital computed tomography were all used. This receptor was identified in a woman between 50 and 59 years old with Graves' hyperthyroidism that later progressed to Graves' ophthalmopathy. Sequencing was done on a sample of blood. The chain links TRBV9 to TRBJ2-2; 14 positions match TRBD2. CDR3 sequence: CASSVATSGLAGAGELFF. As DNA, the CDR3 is TGTGCCAGCAGCGTAGCAACCTCGGGACTAGCGGGGGCCGGGGAGCTGTTTTTT.